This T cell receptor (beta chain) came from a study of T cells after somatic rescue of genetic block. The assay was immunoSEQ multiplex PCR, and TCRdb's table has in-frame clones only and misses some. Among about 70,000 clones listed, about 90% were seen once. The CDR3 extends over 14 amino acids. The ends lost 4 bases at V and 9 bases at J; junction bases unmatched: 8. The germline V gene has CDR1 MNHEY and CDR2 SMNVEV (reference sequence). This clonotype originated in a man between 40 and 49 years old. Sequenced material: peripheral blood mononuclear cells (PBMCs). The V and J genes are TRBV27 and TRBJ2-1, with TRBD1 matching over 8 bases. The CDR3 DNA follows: TGTGCCAGCAGTTACCGAGGACAGGGAAGTGAGCAGTTCTTC. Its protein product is CASSYRGQGSEQFF.